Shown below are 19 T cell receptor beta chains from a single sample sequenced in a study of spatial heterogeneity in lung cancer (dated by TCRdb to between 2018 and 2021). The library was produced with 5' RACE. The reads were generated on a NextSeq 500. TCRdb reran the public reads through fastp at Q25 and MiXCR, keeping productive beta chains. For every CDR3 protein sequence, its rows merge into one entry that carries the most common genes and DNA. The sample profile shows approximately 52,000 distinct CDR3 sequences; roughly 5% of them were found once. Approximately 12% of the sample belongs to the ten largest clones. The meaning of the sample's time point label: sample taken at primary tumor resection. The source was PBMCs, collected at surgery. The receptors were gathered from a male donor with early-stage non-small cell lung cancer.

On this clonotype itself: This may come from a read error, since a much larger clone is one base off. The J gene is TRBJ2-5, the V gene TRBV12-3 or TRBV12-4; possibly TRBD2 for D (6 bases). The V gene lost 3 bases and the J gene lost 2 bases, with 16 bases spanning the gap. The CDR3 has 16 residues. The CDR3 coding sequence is TGTGCCAGCAGTTTTGCGCAGCGGGTCCGGCAAGAGACCCAGTACTTC. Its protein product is CASSFAQRVRQETQYF.

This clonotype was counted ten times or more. This CDR3 is CASSFSRVSYNEQFF. The DNA of the CDR3 is TGTGCCAGCAGCTTTTCTAGGGTCTCCTACAATGAGCAGTTCTTC. The chain uses TRBV11-2 and TRBJ2-1, with no clear D. In germline, CDR1 is SGHAT, CDR2 FQNNGV. The CDR3 consists of 15 residues. V shed 3 bases and J shed 0 bases, with 9 bases lying between them.

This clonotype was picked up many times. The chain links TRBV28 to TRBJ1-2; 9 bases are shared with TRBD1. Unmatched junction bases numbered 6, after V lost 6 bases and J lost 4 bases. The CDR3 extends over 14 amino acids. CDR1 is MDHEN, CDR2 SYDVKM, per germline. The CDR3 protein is CASRGTGIRYGYTF. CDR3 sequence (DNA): TGTGCCAGCAGGGGGACAGGGATTCGCTATGGCTACACCTTC.

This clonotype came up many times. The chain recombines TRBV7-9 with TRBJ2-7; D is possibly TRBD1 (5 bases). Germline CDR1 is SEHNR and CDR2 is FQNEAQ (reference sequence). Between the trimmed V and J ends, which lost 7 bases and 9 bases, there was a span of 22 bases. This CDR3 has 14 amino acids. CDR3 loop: CASTLREDPQGQYF. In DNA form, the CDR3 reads TGTGCCAGCACCCTTAGGGAAGACCCCCAGGGGCAGTACTTC.

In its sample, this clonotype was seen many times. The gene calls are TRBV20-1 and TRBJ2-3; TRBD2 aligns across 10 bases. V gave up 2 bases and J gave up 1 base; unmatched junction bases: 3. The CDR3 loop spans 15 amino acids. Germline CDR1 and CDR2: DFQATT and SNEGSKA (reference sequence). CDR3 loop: CSARLAGEGTDTQYF. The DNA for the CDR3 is TGCAGTGCTAGACTAGCGGGAGAGGGCACAGATACGCAGTATTTT.

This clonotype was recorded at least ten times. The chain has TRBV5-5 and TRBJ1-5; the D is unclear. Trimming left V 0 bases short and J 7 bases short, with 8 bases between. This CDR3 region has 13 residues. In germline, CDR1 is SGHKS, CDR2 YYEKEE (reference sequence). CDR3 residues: CASSLVAGQPQHF. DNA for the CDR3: TGTGCCAGCAGCTTGGTTGCGGGGCAGCCCCAGCATTTT.

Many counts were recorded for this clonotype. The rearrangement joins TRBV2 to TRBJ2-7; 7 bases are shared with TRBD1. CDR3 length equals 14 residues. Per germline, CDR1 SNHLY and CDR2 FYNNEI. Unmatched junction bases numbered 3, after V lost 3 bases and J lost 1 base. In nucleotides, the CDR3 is TGTGCCAGCAGTGAGGGACAGCAGTCCTACGAGCAGTACTTC. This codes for CASSEGQQSYEQYF.

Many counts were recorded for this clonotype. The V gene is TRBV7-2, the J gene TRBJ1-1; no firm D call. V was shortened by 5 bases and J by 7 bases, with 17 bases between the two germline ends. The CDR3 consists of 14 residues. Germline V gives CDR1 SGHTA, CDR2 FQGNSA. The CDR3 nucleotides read TGTGCCAGCAGCCCCTCTGCGGGATTGGGTGAAGCTTTCTTT. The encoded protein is CASSPSAGLGEAFF.

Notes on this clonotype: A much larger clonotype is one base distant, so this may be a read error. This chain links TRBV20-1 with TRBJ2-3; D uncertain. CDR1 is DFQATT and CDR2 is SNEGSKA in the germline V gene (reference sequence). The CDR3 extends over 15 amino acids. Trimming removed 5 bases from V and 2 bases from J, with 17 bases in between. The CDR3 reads CSALAPLAVTDTQYF. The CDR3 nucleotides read TGCAGTGCTCTTGCCCCCCTGGCGGTCACAGATACGCAGTATTTT.

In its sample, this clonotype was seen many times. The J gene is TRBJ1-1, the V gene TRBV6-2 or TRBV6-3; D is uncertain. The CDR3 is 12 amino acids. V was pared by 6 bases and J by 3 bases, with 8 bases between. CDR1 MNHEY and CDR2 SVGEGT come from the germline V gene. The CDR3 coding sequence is TGTGCCAGCAGCGGAGTATACACTGAAGCTTTCTTT. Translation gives CASSGVYTEAFF.

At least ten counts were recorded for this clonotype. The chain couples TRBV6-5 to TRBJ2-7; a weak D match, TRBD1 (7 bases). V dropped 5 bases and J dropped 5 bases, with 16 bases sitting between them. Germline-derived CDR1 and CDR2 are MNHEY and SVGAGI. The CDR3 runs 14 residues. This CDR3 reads CASSRGTDSDEQYF. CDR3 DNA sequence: TGTGCCAGCAGTCGGGGGACAGACAGCGACGAGCAGTACTTC.

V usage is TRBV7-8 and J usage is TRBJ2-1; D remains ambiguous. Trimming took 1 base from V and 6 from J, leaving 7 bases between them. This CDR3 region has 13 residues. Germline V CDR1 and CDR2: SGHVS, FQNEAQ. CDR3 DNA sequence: TGTGCCAGCAGCTTAGGCCTTACCAATGAGCAGTTCTTC. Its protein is CASSLGLTNEQFF.

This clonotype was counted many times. The CDR3 loop is CASSQLLLTGKNIQYF. The CDR3, as DNA: TGTGCCAGCAGCCAACTTCTTCTGACTGGGAAAAACATTCAGTACTTC. The chain employs TRBV3-1 and TRBJ2-4; D is undetermined. Trimming pared 2 bases from V and 4 bases from J, leaving 15 bases between. This CDR3 has 16 amino acids. The germline V gene encodes CDR1 LGHDT and CDR2 YNNKEL (reference sequence).

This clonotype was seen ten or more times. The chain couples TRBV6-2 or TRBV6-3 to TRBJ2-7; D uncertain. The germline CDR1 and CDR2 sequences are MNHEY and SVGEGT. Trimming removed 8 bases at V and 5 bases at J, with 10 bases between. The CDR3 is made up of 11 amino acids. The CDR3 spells CASSRLDEQYF. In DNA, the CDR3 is TGTGCCAGCTCGAGGCTGGACGAGCAGTACTTC.

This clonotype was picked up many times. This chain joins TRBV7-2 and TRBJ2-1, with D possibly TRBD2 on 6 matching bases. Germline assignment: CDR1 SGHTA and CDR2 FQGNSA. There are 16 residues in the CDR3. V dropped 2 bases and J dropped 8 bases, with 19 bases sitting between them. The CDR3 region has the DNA TGTGCCAGCAGCTTAATAGTTGTAAGCGGGCCAGATGAGCAGTTCTTC. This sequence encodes CASSLIVVSGPDEQFF. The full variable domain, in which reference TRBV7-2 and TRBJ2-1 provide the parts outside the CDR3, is GAGVSQSPSNKVTEKGKDVELRCDPISGHTALYWYRQSLGQGLEFLIYFQGNSAPDKSGLPSDRFSAERTGGSVSTLTIQRTQQEDSAVYLCASSLIVVSGPDEQFFGPGTRLTVL.

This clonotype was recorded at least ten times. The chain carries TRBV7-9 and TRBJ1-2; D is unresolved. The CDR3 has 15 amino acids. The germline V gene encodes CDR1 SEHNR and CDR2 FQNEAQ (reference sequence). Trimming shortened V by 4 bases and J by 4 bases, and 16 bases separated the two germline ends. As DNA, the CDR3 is TGTGCCAGCAGCTCTTCGGGATCTCATTTCTATGGCTACACCTTC. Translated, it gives CASSSSGSHFYGYTF.

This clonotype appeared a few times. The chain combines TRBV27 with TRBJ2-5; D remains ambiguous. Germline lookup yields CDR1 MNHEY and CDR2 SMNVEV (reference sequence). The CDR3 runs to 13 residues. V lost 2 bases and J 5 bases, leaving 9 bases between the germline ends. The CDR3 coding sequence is TGTGCCAGCAGTTTACGCCGAGAGGAGACCCAGTACTTC. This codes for CASSLRREETQYF.

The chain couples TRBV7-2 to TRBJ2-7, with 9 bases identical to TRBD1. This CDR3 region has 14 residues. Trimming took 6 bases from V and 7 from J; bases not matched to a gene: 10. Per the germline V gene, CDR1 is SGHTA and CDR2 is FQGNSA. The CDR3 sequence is CASSRDRAADEQYF. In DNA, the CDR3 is TGTGCCAGCAGTCGGGACAGGGCGGCGGATGAGCAGTACTTC.

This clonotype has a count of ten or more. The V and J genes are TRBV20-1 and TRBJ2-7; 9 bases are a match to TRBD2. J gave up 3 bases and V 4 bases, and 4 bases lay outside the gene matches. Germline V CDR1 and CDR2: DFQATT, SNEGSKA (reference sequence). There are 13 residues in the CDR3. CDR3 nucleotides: TGCAGTGCTACTAGCGGGATTTTCTACGAGCAGTACTTC. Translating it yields CSATSGIFYEQYF.